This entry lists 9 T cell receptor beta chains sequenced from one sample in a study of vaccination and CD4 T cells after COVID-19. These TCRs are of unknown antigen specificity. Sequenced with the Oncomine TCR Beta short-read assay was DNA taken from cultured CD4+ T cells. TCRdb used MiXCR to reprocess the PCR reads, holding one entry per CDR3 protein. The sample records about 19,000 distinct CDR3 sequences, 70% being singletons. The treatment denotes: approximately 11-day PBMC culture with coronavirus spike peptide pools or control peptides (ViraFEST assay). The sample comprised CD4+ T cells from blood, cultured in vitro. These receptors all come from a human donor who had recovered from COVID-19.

The CDR3 sequence: CAISDQDREWADTQYF. The CDR3 coding sequence is TGTGCCATCAGTGACCAGGACAGGGAGTGGGCAGATACGCAGTATTTT. V is TRBV10-3 and J is TRBJ2-3; 8 bases fit TRBD1. After removal of 3 bases from V and 4 bases from J, the junction contained 9 bases not matched to a gene. CDR3 size: 16 residues. CDR1 is ENHRY, CDR2 SYGVKD, per germline.

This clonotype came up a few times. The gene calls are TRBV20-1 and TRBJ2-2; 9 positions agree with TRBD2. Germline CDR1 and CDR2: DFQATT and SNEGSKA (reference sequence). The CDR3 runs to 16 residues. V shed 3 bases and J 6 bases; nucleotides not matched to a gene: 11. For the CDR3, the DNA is TGCAGTGCTAGGCGTCTAGCGGGGAGGACTCCCGGGGAGCTGTTTTTT. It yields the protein CSARRLAGRTPGELFF.

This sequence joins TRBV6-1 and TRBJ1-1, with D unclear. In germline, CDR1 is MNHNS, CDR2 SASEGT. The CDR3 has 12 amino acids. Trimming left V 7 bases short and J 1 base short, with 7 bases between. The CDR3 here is CASKEGNTEAFF. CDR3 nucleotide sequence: TGTGCCAGCAAGGAGGGGAACACTGAAGCTTTCTTT.

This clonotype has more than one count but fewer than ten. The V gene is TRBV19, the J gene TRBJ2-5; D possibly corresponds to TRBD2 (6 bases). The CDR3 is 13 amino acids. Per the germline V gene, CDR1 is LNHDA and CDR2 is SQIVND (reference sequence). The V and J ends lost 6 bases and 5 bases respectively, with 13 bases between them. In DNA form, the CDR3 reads TGTGCCAGTAGCCGTGGGGGAGGCGAGACCCAGTACTTC. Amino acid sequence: CASSRGGGETQYF.

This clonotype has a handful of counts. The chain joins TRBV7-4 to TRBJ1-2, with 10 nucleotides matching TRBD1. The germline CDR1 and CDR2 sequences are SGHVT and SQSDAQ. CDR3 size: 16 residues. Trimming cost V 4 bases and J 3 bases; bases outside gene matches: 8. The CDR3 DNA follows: TGTGCCAGCAGCTCCCGACGACAGGGGGCGGACTATGGCTACACCTTC. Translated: CASSSRRQGADYGYTF.

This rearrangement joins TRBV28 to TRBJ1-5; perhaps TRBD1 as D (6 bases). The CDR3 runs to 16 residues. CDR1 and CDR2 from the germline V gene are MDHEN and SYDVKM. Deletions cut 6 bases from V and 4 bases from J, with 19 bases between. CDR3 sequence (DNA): TGTGCCAGCAGCCGCATTGGGCAGGGGAAGAATCAGCCCCAGCATTTT. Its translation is CASSRIGQGKNQPQHF.

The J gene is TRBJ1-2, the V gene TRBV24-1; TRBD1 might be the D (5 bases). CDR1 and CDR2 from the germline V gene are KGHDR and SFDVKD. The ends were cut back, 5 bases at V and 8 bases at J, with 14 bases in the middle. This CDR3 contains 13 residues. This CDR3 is CATSGTDSNGYTF. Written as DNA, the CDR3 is TGTGCCACCAGTGGGACTGACAGCAACGGCTACACCTTC.

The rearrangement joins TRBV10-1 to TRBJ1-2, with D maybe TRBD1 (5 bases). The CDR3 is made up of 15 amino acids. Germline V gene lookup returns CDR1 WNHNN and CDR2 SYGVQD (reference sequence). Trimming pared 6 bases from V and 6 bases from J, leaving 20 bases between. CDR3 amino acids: CASSPDPAGWNGYTF. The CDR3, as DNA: TGCGCCAGCAGCCCAGACCCGGCAGGGTGGAATGGCTACACCTTC.

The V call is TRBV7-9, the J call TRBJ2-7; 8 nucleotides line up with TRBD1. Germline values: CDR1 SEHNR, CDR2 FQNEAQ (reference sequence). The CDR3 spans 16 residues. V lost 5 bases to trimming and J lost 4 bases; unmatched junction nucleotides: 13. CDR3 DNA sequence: TGTGCCAGCAGCACCCTTCCGACAGGGGAATTTTACGAGCAGTACTTC. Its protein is CASSTLPTGEFYEQYF.